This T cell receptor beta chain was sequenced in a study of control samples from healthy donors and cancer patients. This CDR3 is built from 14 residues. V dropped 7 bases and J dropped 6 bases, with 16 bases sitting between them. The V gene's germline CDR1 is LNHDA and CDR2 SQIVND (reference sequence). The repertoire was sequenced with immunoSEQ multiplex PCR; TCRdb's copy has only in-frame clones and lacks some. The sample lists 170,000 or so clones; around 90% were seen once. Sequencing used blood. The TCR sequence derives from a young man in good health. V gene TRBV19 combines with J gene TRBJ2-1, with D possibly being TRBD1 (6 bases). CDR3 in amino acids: CASISQGRSNEQFF. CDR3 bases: TGTGCCAGTATCTCGCAGGGGCGATCCAATGAGCAGTTCTTC. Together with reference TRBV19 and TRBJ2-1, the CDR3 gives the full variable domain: DGGITQSPKYLFRKEGQNVTLSCEQNLNHDAMYWYRQDPGQGLRLIYYSQIVNDFQKGDIAEGYSVSREKKESFPLTVTSAQKNPTAFYLCASISQGRSNEQFFGPGTRLTVL.